The 23 T cell receptor beta chains reported below all come from one sample, sequenced in a study of TIL therapy for anti-PD-1-resistant metastatic lung cancer. Described time point: pre-treatment sample, taken before nivolumab and TIL therapy. The tumor samples were excised metastases, mostly pleural nodules or supraclavicular lymph nodes. The immunoSEQ assay was v3. Sequencing was performed with immunoSEQ multiplex PCR; in TCRdb, only in-frame clones are kept and a portion is missing. The profile covers approximately 87,000 clones, with around three fifths appearing a single time and 11% taken by the ten largest. The sample here was tumor tissue, taken at baseline. The receptors originated from a person between 30 and 80 years old with non-small cell lung cancer.

V is TRBV5-1 and J is TRBJ1-1; no definite D call. The CDR3 length is 13 residues. Germline V gives CDR1 SGHRS, CDR2 YFSETQ. Trimming pared 2 bases from V and 1 base from J, leaving 6 bases between. DNA for the CDR3: TGCGCCAGCAGCTTCAACAGGAACACTGAAGCTTTCTTT. Amino acids: CASSFNRNTEAFF.

CDR3 sequence: CASSLDRDSPLHF. In DNA form, the CDR3 reads TGTGCCAGTAGTTTGGACAGGGATTCACCCCTCCACTTT. The chain combines TRBV19 with TRBJ1-6; 8 bases agree with TRBD1. CDR1 is LNHDA and CDR2 is SQIVND in the germline V gene (reference sequence). V was clipped by 5 bases and J by 8 bases; unmatched bases: 2. This CDR3 comprises 13 residues.

The chain is built from TRBV4-3 and TRBJ2-6; 7 positions agree with TRBD1. Germline V gives CDR1 LGHNA, CDR2 YSLEER. The CDR3 has 20 amino acids. V dropped 0 bases and J dropped 0; count of bases not matched to a gene: 11. CDR3 residues: CASSQDASGQPISGANVLTF. CDR3 nucleotides: TGCGCCAGCAGCCAAGACGCTTCGGGACAGCCCATCTCTGGGGCCAACGTCCTGACTTTC.

This clone turned up a few times. Additional DNA sequences in this sample encode the identical CDR3. The chain's CDR3 is CASSRQGNYGYTF. CDR3 sequence (DNA): TGTGCCAGTAGTAGACAGGGTAACTATGGCTACACCTTC. The J gene is TRBJ1-2, the V gene TRBV19, with 7 bases aligning to TRBD1. Germline V gives CDR1 LNHDA, CDR2 SQIVND (reference sequence). V lost 4 bases and J lost 1; bases outside the gene matches: 0. This CDR3 is 13 amino acids long.

This chain links TRBV29-1 with TRBJ2-5; possibly TRBD2 for D (6 bases). Germline CDR1 reads SQVTM; CDR2 reads ANQGSEA. The V gene lost 6 bases and the J gene lost 5 bases, with 13 bases spanning the gap. CDR3 length: 12 residues. The chain's CDR3 is CSVTGEVETQYF. As DNA, the CDR3 is TGCAGCGTCACGGGGGAGGTTGAGACCCAGTACTTC.

The chain is built from TRBV5-4 and TRBJ2-5; D gene ambiguous. The CDR3 has 13 residues. From germline, CDR1 is SGHNT and CDR2 YYREEE (reference sequence). V was trimmed by 1 base and J by 5 bases, leaving 9 bases between them. CDR3 in amino acids: CASSLPLSETQYF. The CDR3 DNA follows: TGTGCCAGCAGCTTGCCACTCTCGGAGACCCAGTACTTC.

A word on this clone: This likely comes from a read error, as the CDR3 has no conserved phenylalanine or tryptophan at its end. The DNA is omitted, as the CDR3 cannot be located on it reliably, and the CDR3 follows TCRdb's listing. The V and J genes are TRBV28 and TRBJ1-2. CDR1 is MDHEN and CDR2 is SYDVKM in the germline V gene. Both ends counted, the CDR3 spans 13 residues. This CDR3 is CASSLTAGEVVLG.

The V call is TRBV4-2, the J call TRBJ2-5, with 7 bases matching TRBD2. CDR1 is LGHNA, CDR2 YNFKEQ, per germline. Losses at the gene ends were 1 base for V and 5 bases for J; bases not matched to a gene: 4. The CDR3 runs 14 residues. The CDR3 nucleotides are TGTGCCAGCAGCCAAGGGGCTAGCGGTGAGACCCAGTACTTC. This gives the protein CASSQGASGETQYF.

The CDR3 region is CASSIAHTDTQYF. The CDR3 bases are TGTGCCAGTAGTATAGCCCACACAGATACGCAGTATTTT. This chain links TRBV19 with TRBJ2-3; D ambiguous. V shed 1 base and J shed 2 bases, with 4 bases lying between them. The CDR3 spans 13 residues. The germline gives CDR1 LNHDA, CDR2 SQIVND (reference sequence).

This chain connects TRBV24-1 to TRBJ2-5, with a tentative D call TRBD2 (6 bases). Germline CDR1 and CDR2: KGHDR and SFDVKD. V lost 5 bases and J lost 0, with 9 bases in between. This CDR3 region has 14 residues. Here the CDR3 reads CATSVSSDQETQYF. For the CDR3, the DNA is TGTGCCACCAGTGTATCTAGCGACCAAGAGACCCAGTACTTC.

The V call is TRBV5-1, the J call TRBJ1-3; D perhaps matches TRBD1 (6 bases). The length of the CDR3 is 15 residues. V lost 4 bases and J lost 2, with 13 bases in between. Per germline, CDR1 SGHRS and CDR2 YFSETQ. CDR3 DNA: TGCGCCAGCAGCCAGGGGAGGACAGCTGGAAACACCATATATTTT. Translating gives CASSQGRTAGNTIYF. The whole variable domain, filled in from reference TRBV5-1 and TRBJ1-3, reads KAGVTQTPRYLIKTRGQQVTLSCSPISGHRSVSWYQQTPGQGLQFLFEYFSETQRNKGNFPGRFSGRQFSNSRSEMNVSTLELGDSALYLCASSQGRTAGNTIYFGEGSWLTVV.

V usage is TRBV5-6 and J usage is TRBJ1-3; D uncertain. Per the germline V gene, CDR1 is SGHDT and CDR2 is YYEEEE. The CDR3 loop spans 15 amino acids. Between the trimmed V and J ends, which lost 0 bases and 0 bases, there was a span of 7 bases. The CDR3 sequence is CASSLVAFSGNTIYF. In DNA form, the CDR3 reads TGTGCCAGCAGCTTGGTGGCCTTCTCTGGAAACACCATATATTTT.

This chain connects TRBV7-9 to TRBJ1-6; 7 bases agree with TRBD1. Germline values: CDR1 SEHNR, CDR2 FQNEAQ (reference sequence). V lost 2 bases to trimming and J lost 7 bases; unmatched junction nucleotides: 11. The CDR3 is 17 residues long. CDR3 bases: TGTGCCAGCAGCTTACGTGACAGGGAAGGTGCCAATTCACCCCTCCACTTT. Its translation is CASSLRDREGANSPLHF.

The chain employs TRBV6-6 and TRBJ1-4, with D possibly matching TRBD1 (5 bases). The CDR3 has 15 residues. Germline CDR1 MNHNY, CDR2 SVGAGI (reference sequence). The V end was cut by 5 bases, the J end by 8 bases, with 18 bases between. For the CDR3, the DNA is TGTGCCAGCAGTAACCCGGGGCAGGGAGTGGAAAAACTGTTTTTT. It is translated as CASSNPGQGVEKLFF.

In nucleotides, the CDR3 is TGTGCCAGCAGTTATCAACAGGGTATCGCTGAAGCTTTCTTT. It codes for CASSYQQGIAEAFF. The chain uses TRBV5-4 and TRBJ1-1; a weak D match, TRBD1 (6 bases). This CDR3 has 14 residues. Deletions cut 5 bases from V and 6 bases from J, with 17 bases between. The germline gives CDR1 SGHNT, CDR2 YYREEE (reference sequence).

The chain is built from TRBV5-5 and TRBJ1-2, with 8 bases fitting TRBD1. Per the germline V gene, CDR1 is SGHKS and CDR2 is YYEKEE (reference sequence). CDR3 length: 15 amino acids. V was clipped by 3 bases and J by 4 bases; unmatched bases: 8. The CDR3 sequence is CASSSGQGISYGYTF. Here the CDR3 DNA reads TGTGCCAGCAGCTCTGGACAGGGAATATCCTATGGCTACACCTTC.

V gene TRBV5-6 combines with J gene TRBJ2-7; D possibly corresponds to TRBD2 (5 bases). The CDR3 has 18 amino acids. Germline V gene sequence: CDR1 SGHDT, CDR2 YYEEEE. Trimming took 0 bases from V and 2 from J, leaving 21 bases between them. The chain's CDR3 is CASSLVYRVAGLAYEQYF. The CDR3 region has the DNA TGTGCCAGCAGCTTGGTTTATCGGGTGGCGGGCCTGGCCTACGAGCAGTACTTC.

This clone showed up just once. The rearrangement joins TRBV12-3 or TRBV12-4 to TRBJ1-2; no firm D call. The CDR3 sequence is 12 residues long. Trimming took 0 bases from V and 8 from J, leaving 7 bases between them. CDR3 sequence reads: CASSLAGWGYTF. CDR3 nucleotides: TGTGCCAGCAGTTTAGCGGGCTGGGGCTACACCTTC.

V is TRBV5-6 and J is TRBJ1-2, with D possibly TRBD1 on 6 matching bases. Germline V gene sequence: CDR1 SGHDT, CDR2 YYEEEE. V lost 4 bases, J lost 7 bases, and 11 bases lay in between. The CDR3 extends over 12 amino acids. CDR3 DNA sequence: TGTGCCAGCAGCATACGGACAGTTGGCTACACCTTC. This gives the protein CASSIRTVGYTF.

The rearrangement joins TRBV5-1 to TRBJ2-2, with a tentative D call TRBD1 (5 bases). The CDR3 has 12 amino acids. The germline gives CDR1 SGHRS, CDR2 YFSETQ. The germline V and J ends were trimmed by 9 bases and 1 base, with 7 bases remaining between them. As DNA, the CDR3 is TGCGCCACCGGACAGAACACCGGGGAGCTGTTTTTT. Amino acids: CATGQNTGELFF.

The chain is built from TRBV13 and TRBJ1-4, with 9 bases identical to TRBD1. This CDR3 spans 14 amino acids. Germline V gives CDR1 PRHDT, CDR2 FYEKMQ (reference sequence). J lost 6 bases, V lost 6 bases, and 5 bases had no gene match. Here the CDR3 DNA reads TGTGCCAGCAGGAGACAGGGGGATGATGAAAAACTGTTTTTT. Amino acids: CASRRQGDDEKLFF.

The rearrangement uses TRBV28 and TRBJ1-5; no clear D gene. V was shortened by 5 bases and J by 0 bases, with 8 bases between the two germline ends. This CDR3 spans 14 amino acids. Germline V CDR1 and CDR2: MDHEN, SYDVKM. CDR3 coding DNA: TGTGCCAGCAGTACCCTCCCTAGCAATCAGCCCCAGCATTTT. This encodes CASSTLPSNQPQHF.

This sequence joins TRBV5-1 and TRBJ2-5, with D unclear. The V end lost 4 bases, the J end lost 1 base, and 11 bases lay between the germline ends. Germline assignment: CDR1 SGHRS and CDR2 YFSETQ. The CDR3 is made up of 14 amino acids. The CDR3 DNA is TGCGCCAGCAGCCTAGTTGTCGGCCAAGAGACCCAGTACTTC. It encodes CASSLVVGQETQYF.